A selection of T cell receptor beta chains follows, all from one sample in a study of CD8 T cells in ankylosing spondylitis. TCRdb recomputed calls from the 5' RACE reads with MiXCR, one row per CDR3 protein. The repertoire holds some 840,000 distinct CDR3 sequences, with 12% as singletons. The specimen sequenced was blood, either unsorted or a sorted T cell fraction (not recorded which). The receptors originated from a male donor with ankylosing spondylitis. The CDR3 runs from the conserved cysteine through the conserved F or W. D genes are given only for firm matches. The listing skips clone size in some rows; elsewhere it reads once, few, many or a size class.

D gene,V gene,clone size,J gene,CDR3 DNA,CDR3 protein
TRBD2,TRBV6-1,NA,TRBJ2-7,TGTGCCAGCAGTCTCCCTCGGGGGGGGCCTGACTCCTACGAGCAGTACTTC,CASSLPRGGPDSYEQYF
NA,TRBV27,many,TRBJ1-6,TGTGCCAGCAGTTTCCGGTATAATTCACCCCTCCACTTT,CASSFRYNSPLHF
NA,TRBV7-9,many,TRBJ1-2,TGTGCCAGCAGCCGGGGAGCCTATGGCTACACCTTC,CASSRGAYGYTF
TRBD1,TRBV10-3,few,TRBJ1-2,TGTGCCATCAGCGAACAGGGGTCCTATGGCTACACCTTC,CAISEQGSYGYTF
NA,TRBV29-1,few,TRBJ2-5,TGCAGCGTTGAAGATGGGCGGGCCCCATTGAGGACCCAGTACTTC,CSVEDGRAPLRTQYF
NA,TRBV20-1,NA,TRBJ1-1,TGCAGTGCTAGAGTCGGGGGGCCAGCTTTCTTT,CSARVGGPAFF
NA,TRBV29-1,many,TRBJ2-6,TGCAGCGTGCGTGGTTTATACTCTGGGGCCAACGTCCTGACTTTC,CSVRGLYSGANVLTF
NA,TRBV20-1,NA,TRBJ2-7,TGCAGTGCTAGAAAACAGGGCAGGAGCTCCTACGAGCAGTACTTC,CSARKQGRSSYEQYF
TRBD2,TRBV20-1,NA,TRBJ2-2,TGCAGTGCCCCTCCTAGCGGGAGAGGGACCGGGGAGCTGTTTTTT,CSAPPSGRGTGELFF
TRBD1,TRBV4-3,few,TRBJ1-2,TGCGCCAGCAGCCAAGATTTTGCGACAGGGTACTATGGCTACACCTTC,CASSQDFATGYYGYTF
NA,TRBV4-2,NA,TRBJ1-1,TGTGCCAGCAGCCAAGAAATGGGTGTTGAAGCTTTCTTT,CASSQEMGVEAFF
TRBD2,TRBV7-2,NA,TRBJ2-5,TGTGCCAGCAGCTTAGAGGTCGGGAGGCAGACCCAGTACTTC,CASSLEVGRQTQYF
NA,TRBV20-1,NA,TRBJ2-7,TGCAGTGCTAGAGGGGCCAAGGGGTCCTACGAGCAGTACTTC,CSARGAKGSYEQYF
NA,TRBV20-1,few,TRBJ1-1,TGCAGTGTCCCTGCCAGAATGAACACTGAAGCTTTCTTT,CSVPARMNTEAFF
NA,TRBV4-2,many,TRBJ2-7,TGTGCCAGCAGCCAAGGCTACTCCTACGAGCAGTACTTC,CASSQGYSYEQYF
NA,TRBV6-1,few,TRBJ2-7,TGTGCCAGCAGTGAAACCGCAGGGAATTACGAGCAGTACTTC,CASSETAGNYEQYF
TRBD1,TRBV27,few,TRBJ2-6,TGTGCCAGCAGTTTACGGACAGGCACTGGGGCCAACGTCCTGACTTTC,CASSLRTGTGANVLTF
NA,TRBV18,NA,TRBJ2-1,TGTGCCAGCTCACTCTCTCGAGGGGGAGGCTCCTACAATGAGCAGTTCTTC,CASSLSRGGGSYNEQFF
TRBD2,TRBV5-1,NA,TRBJ2-7,TGCGCCAGCAGCTGGGGACTAGCGTACTCCTACGAGCAGTACTTC,CASSWGLAYSYEQYF
NA,TRBV20-1,few,TRBJ1-4,TGCAGTGCTAGAGGGATAAGAGGTGAAAAACTGTTTTTT,CSARGIRGEKLFF
NA,TRBV4-2,NA,TRBJ1-6,TGTGCCAGCAGCCAAGTCTCCGATAATTCACCCCTCCACTTT,CASSQVSDNSPLHF
TRBD1,TRBV29-1,many,TRBJ2-5,TGCAGTATTTTAACAGGGGTAGAGACCCAGTACTTC,CSILTGVETQYF
NA,TRBV11-2,few,TRBJ1-4,TGTGCCAGCAGCTTTGGACCCCAGGAACTGTTTTTT,CASSFGPQELFF
NA,TRBV29-1,NA,TRBJ2-3,TGCAGCGAAGCATCTAGCACAGATACGCAGTATTTT,CSEASSTDTQYF
TRBD1,TRBV6-6,NA,TRBJ2-7,TGTGCCAGCAAGGACAGGGGACACGAGCAGTACTTC,CASKDRGHEQYF